Described below is a single TCR beta chain sequence and its context. The data derive from a study of cytomegalovirus exposure and HLA in healthy donors. PCR primers comprised 60 Vbeta and 13 Jbeta primers. Assay: immunoSEQ multiplex PCR; the TCRdb copy retains only in-frame clones and omits some. This sample yields 35,000 to 45,000 clones, of which about 50% are seen a single time; around 10% belongs to the top ten. Sequencing input: PBMCs. The source is a human donor in good health.

CDR3 bases: TGTGCCAGCAGTGCTAACAGGGGAGGTGAAAAACTGTTTTTT. This gives the protein CASSANRGGEKLFF. The J gene is TRBJ1-4, the V gene TRBV2; 7 bases match TRBD1. The V gene end was trimmed by 4 bases and the J gene end by 7 bases; junction bases not matched to a gene: 6. CDR3 length: 14 amino acids. Per the germline V gene, CDR1 is SNHLY and CDR2 is FYNNEI.